The 23 T cell receptor beta chains below come from one sample, sequenced in a study of cytotoxic CD8 clonotypes in ibrutinib-treated CLL. Clones were read by immunoSEQ multiplex PCR, and TCRdb kept only the in-frame ones, dropping some. Among approximately 120,000 clones listed, 55% to 75% were seen once. The source was PBMCs, collected after 24 months of ibrutinib treatment. Source of these receptors: a human donor with chronic lymphocytic leukemia.

The CDR3 DNA follows: TGTGCCAGCAGCTTAGCCCGCAGGGCAGATACGCAGTATTTT. It yields the protein CASSLARRADTQYF. J is TRBJ2-3 and V is TRBV11-3; perhaps TRBD1 as D (5 bases). The germline V gene encodes CDR1 SGHNT and CDR2 YENEEA. V was pared by 1 base and J by 4 bases, with 9 bases between. This CDR3 has 14 amino acids.

The chain links TRBV11-2 to TRBJ2-7; the D gene is possibly TRBD2 (7 bases). The CDR3 is 15 residues long. The V end lost 3 bases, the J end lost 7 bases, and 19 bases lay between the germline ends. CDR1 and CDR2 (germline): SGHAT, FQNNGV. CDR3 residues: CASSFFGLGGREQYF. The CDR3 region has the DNA TGTGCCAGCAGCTTCTTTGGACTAGGGGGAAGGGAGCAGTACTTC.

CDR3 in DNA: TGTGCCAGCAGCGTAGCGGGACTACCCACCGGGGAGCTGTTTTTT. Residues: CASSVAGLPTGELFF. J is TRBJ2-2 and V is TRBV9; 7 positions agree with TRBD2. The CDR3 covers 15 residues. Germline trimming cut 0 bases from V and 4 bases from J; bases unmatched to any gene: 3. CDR1 and CDR2 from the germline V gene are SGDLS and YYNGEE.

The chain joins TRBV9 to TRBJ2-1, with D uncertain. V shed 0 bases and J shed 7 bases, with 11 bases lying between them. The length of the CDR3 is 14 residues. The germline CDR1 and CDR2 sequences are SGDLS and YYNGEE. CDR3 in amino acids: CASSVAATGNEQFF. CDR3 nucleotide sequence: TGTGCCAGCAGCGTAGCGGCCACGGGTAATGAGCAGTTCTTC.

The gene calls are TRBV4-1 and TRBJ2-1, with TRBD2 matching over 14 bases. From germline, CDR1 is MGHRA and CDR2 YSYEKL. This CDR3 spans 17 amino acids. Trimming removed 1 base from V and 4 bases from J; junction bases left unmatched: 3. The CDR3 loop is CASSQVGLAGGYNEQFF. CDR3 coding DNA: TGCGCCAGCAGCCAAGTTGGACTAGCGGGGGGTTACAATGAGCAGTTCTTC.

Only a few counts were recorded for this clone. This chain uses TRBV5-1 with TRBJ1-1, with 11 bases aligning to TRBD1. Germline values: CDR1 SGHRS, CDR2 YFSETQ. The CDR3 loop spans 16 amino acids. V lost 4 bases to trimming and J lost 7 bases; unmatched junction nucleotides: 12. CDR3 residues: CASSRTGGPEGIEAFF. CDR3 DNA sequence: TGCGCCAGCAGCCGGACAGGGGGCCCGGAGGGAATTGAAGCTTTCTTT.

The chain is built from TRBV4-3 and TRBJ2-7; 7 nucleotides agree with TRBD1. This CDR3 has 14 residues. Trimming took 0 bases from V and 3 from J; bases not matched to a gene: 2. Germline CDR1 and CDR2: LGHNA and YSLEER. CDR3 residues: CASSQEGGYYEQYF. For the CDR3, the DNA is TGCGCCAGCAGCCAAGAAGGGGGCTACTACGAGCAGTACTTC.

The chain combines TRBV7-2 with TRBJ1-1; D remains unclear. V lost 0 bases and J 3 bases, leaving 8 bases between the germline ends. This CDR3 spans 14 amino acids. Germline CDR1 and CDR2: SGHTA and FQGNSA. This CDR3 reads CASSLAWADTEAFF. CDR3 sequence (DNA): TGTGCCAGCAGCTTAGCGTGGGCAGACACTGAAGCTTTCTTT.

The chain links TRBV7-2 to TRBJ1-2, with a possible D match to TRBD1 (5 bases). CDR1 and CDR2 (germline): SGHTA, FQGNSA. This CDR3 is built from 14 residues. The V end was cut by 6 bases, the J end by 8 bases, with 19 bases between. The CDR3 region is CASRPNLGGLGYTF. The CDR3 nucleotides are TGTGCCAGCAGACCCAACCTCGGGGGGTTAGGCTACACCTTC.

This chain joins TRBV12-2 and TRBJ2-7; TRBD2 is taken as the D call from the table, unchecked against the DNA. TRBV12-2 is a pseudogene. The CDR3 length is 12 residues. The CDR3 DNA is TGTGCAAGTCGCCGAGGACTGGGCGAGCAGTACTTC. This gives the protein CASRRGLGEQYF.

The chain joins TRBV7-9 to TRBJ2-5; no reliable D call. The germline V and J ends were trimmed by 4 bases and 3 bases, with 9 bases remaining between them. Germline CDR1 and CDR2: SEHNR and FQNEAQ (reference sequence). The length of the CDR3 is 13 residues. CDR3 in amino acids: CASSSAWEETQYF. DNA for the CDR3: TGTGCCAGCAGCTCGGCCTGGGAAGAGACCCAGTACTTC.

In its sample, this clone was seen a few times. CDR3 sequence: CASSEIWTAYEQYF. CDR3 nucleotides: TGTGCCAGCAGTGAAATTTGGACAGCCTACGAGCAGTACTTC. V gene TRBV6-1 combines with J gene TRBJ2-7, with D perhaps matching TRBD1 (6 bases). The length of the CDR3 is 14 residues. Germline values: CDR1 MNHNS, CDR2 SASEGT. V lost 2 bases and J lost 2, with 10 bases in between.

The chain is built from TRBV15 and TRBJ1-1, with D unclear. The CDR3 consists of 13 residues. Germline V gene sequence: CDR1 LNHNV, CDR2 YYDKDF (reference sequence). The V end lost 2 bases, the J end lost 2 bases, and 6 bases lay between the germline ends. CDR3 DNA: TGTGCCACCAGCAGAATGTCAAACACTGAAGCTTTCTTT. Its translation: CATSRMSNTEAFF.

The CDR3: CASSGGGAYQPQHF. In nucleotides, the CDR3 is TGTGCCAGCAGTGGGGGAGGGGCCTATCAGCCCCAGCATTTT. This chain connects TRBV6-1 to TRBJ1-5; D is possibly TRBD1 (5 bases). V lost 4 bases and J 5 bases, leaving 12 bases between the germline ends. Germline V gives CDR1 MNHNS, CDR2 SASEGT. This CDR3 has 14 residues.

This rearrangement joins TRBV11-3 to TRBJ1-1, with D unclear. With 0 bases removed from V and 1 base from J, the gap between germline ends came to 9 bases. In germline, CDR1 is SGHNT, CDR2 YENEEA. The CDR3 is made up of 15 amino acids. The CDR3: CASSLESWRNTEAFF. The DNA of the CDR3 is TGTGCCAGCAGCTTAGAGTCCTGGCGGAACACTGAAGCTTTCTTT.

The V gene is TRBV19, the J gene TRBJ1-3; D gene uncertain. V was cut by 0 bases and J by 2 bases, with 8 bases left in between. The length of the CDR3 is 15 residues. CDR1 LNHDA and CDR2 SQIVND come from the germline V gene (reference sequence). DNA of the CDR3: TGTGCCAGTAGTATAGATAGGTCCGCTGGAAACACCATATATTTT. It is translated as CASSIDRSAGNTIYF.

This clone was recorded at least ten times. This chain connects TRBV2 to TRBJ2-2; D gene unclear. The CDR3 runs 16 residues. Germline-derived CDR1 and CDR2 are SNHLY and FYNNEI. The V gene lost 2 bases and the J gene lost 0 bases, with 10 bases spanning the gap. The CDR3 protein is CASSELAATNTGELFF. The CDR3, as DNA: TGTGCCAGCAGTGAACTTGCGGCAACGAACACCGGGGAGCTGTTTTTT.

V gene TRBV29-1 combines with J gene TRBJ2-1; D may be TRBD2 (5 bases). The CDR3 contains 10 residues. V was shortened by 8 bases and J by 5 bases, with 7 bases between the two germline ends. Germline values: CDR1 SQVTM, CDR2 ANQGSEA. The CDR3 coding sequence is TGCAGCCCCGGGAACAATGAGCAGTTCTTC. Amino acids: CSPGNNEQFF.

This clone was observed at least ten times. The rearrangement joins TRBV6-6 to TRBJ2-4; D might be TRBD1 (5 bases). The CDR3 is 12 residues long. Germline CDR1 reads MNHNY; CDR2 reads SVGAGI (reference sequence). V lost 5 bases to trimming and J lost 6 bases, with 8 bases between them. The CDR3 loop reads CASSAQGNIQYF. The CDR3 DNA sequence: TGTGCCAGCAGTGCCCAGGGAAACATTCAGTACTTC.

V is TRBV6-5 and J is TRBJ1-2; D is possibly TRBD1 (6 bases). Trimming removed 6 bases at V and 5 bases at J, with 16 bases between. Germline V gene sequence: CDR1 MNHEY, CDR2 SVGAGI. This CDR3 comprises 14 residues. CDR3 in DNA: TGTGCCAGCAGCCCACGGGACACCCGTTATGGCTACACCTTC. It encodes CASSPRDTRYGYTF.

This sequence joins TRBV7-2 and TRBJ1-5, with 7 positions matching TRBD1. After removal of 2 bases from V and 3 bases from J, the junction contained 4 bases not matched to a gene. Germline CDR1 is SGHTA and CDR2 is FQGNSA. The CDR3 is 15 amino acids. In nucleotides, the CDR3 is TGTGCCAGCAGCTTACTGGGACAGCACAATCAGCCCCAGCATTTT. Encoded protein: CASSLLGQHNQPQHF.

The V gene is TRBV9, the J gene TRBJ2-7, with D hard to call. Germline assignment: CDR1 SGDLS and CDR2 YYNGEE. This CDR3 spans 14 amino acids. V dropped 0 bases and J dropped 0 bases, with 7 bases sitting between them. The CDR3 DNA reads as TGTGCCAGCAGCGTAGGTCCGAGCTCCTACGAGCAGTACTTC. Encoded protein: CASSVGPSSYEQYF.

Only one count was recorded for this clone. The chain recombines TRBV19 with TRBJ2-1; 15 nucleotides match TRBD2. This CDR3 is 22 amino acids long. Per the germline V gene, CDR1 is LNHDA and CDR2 is SQIVND (reference sequence). The trim removed 6 bases at V and 0 bases at J, leaving 18 bases unmatched. Written as DNA, the CDR3 is TGTGCCAGTAGCACGACTCTATTCGGACTAGCGGGGGGGCCGAACTCCTACAATGAGCAGTTCTTC. It specifies CASSTTLFGLAGGPNSYNEQFF.